A single sample gave rise to the 5 T cell receptor beta chains below, sequenced in a study of OX40 agonist ivuxolimab in advanced cancers. Method: immunoSEQ multiplex PCR; TCRdb's copy keeps in-frame clones and lacks some. The sample shows about 77,000 clones, roughly 90% of them seen only once. The sequences come from CD4+ or CD8+ T cells sorted from blood, collected in a trial of the OX40 agonist ivuxolimab. These receptors were collected from an adult with an advanced solid tumor such as melanoma, head and neck, liver or kidney cancer.

The sample holds one count of this clone. The chain combines TRBV5-8 with TRBJ1-6; D not certain. The CDR3 runs to 17 residues. Trimming stripped 4 bases from V and 0 bases from J, with 14 bases between. Germline CDR1 SGHTS, CDR2 YDEGEE. CDR3 protein: CASSRARGSSYNSPLHF. CDR3 DNA sequence: TGTGCCAGCAGCAGGGCCCGGGGAAGCTCCTATAATTCACCCCTCCACTTT.

The V and J genes are TRBV7-8 and TRBJ1-2; D unclear. The CDR3 extends over 17 amino acids. The germline V gene encodes CDR1 SGHVS and CDR2 FQNEAQ. Trimming pared 7 bases from V and 4 bases from J, leaving 25 bases between. This chain's CDR3 is CASTSRPITGRAYGYTF. Written as DNA, the CDR3 is TGTGCCAGCACCTCCCGCCCCATCACGGGTAGGGCCTATGGCTACACCTTC.

The chain has TRBV18 and TRBJ1-1, with no clear D. The CDR3 contains 14 residues. The V and J ends lost 5 bases and 3 bases respectively, with 13 bases between them. The germline gives CDR1 KGHSH, CDR2 LQKENI. CDR3 in DNA: TGTGCCAGCTCATGGGTAGACTTGGACACTGAAGCTTTCTTT. This gives the protein CASSWVDLDTEAFF.

This chain joins TRBV2 and TRBJ2-1, with 7 bases lining up with TRBD2. J gave up 5 bases and V 7 bases, and 17 bases lay outside the gene matches. Germline assignment: CDR1 SNHLY and CDR2 FYNNEI. The CDR3 loop spans 17 amino acids. This CDR3 reads CASTWVAGRGWDNEQFF. CDR3 nucleotide sequence: TGTGCCAGCACTTGGGTAGCGGGTCGAGGATGGGACAATGAGCAGTTCTTC.

In the case of this clone: A read error may explain this, as a much larger clone is one base away. V and J are TRBV6-5 and TRBJ1-2; D is uncertain. The V end lost 2 bases, the J end lost 2 bases, and 6 bases lay between the germline ends. This CDR3 is built from 13 residues. The germline CDR1 and CDR2 sequences are MNHEY and SVGAGI. Written as DNA, the CDR3 is TGTGCCAGCAGTTACAGGCAGAACTATGGCTACACCTTC. Translation: CASSYRQNYGYTF.